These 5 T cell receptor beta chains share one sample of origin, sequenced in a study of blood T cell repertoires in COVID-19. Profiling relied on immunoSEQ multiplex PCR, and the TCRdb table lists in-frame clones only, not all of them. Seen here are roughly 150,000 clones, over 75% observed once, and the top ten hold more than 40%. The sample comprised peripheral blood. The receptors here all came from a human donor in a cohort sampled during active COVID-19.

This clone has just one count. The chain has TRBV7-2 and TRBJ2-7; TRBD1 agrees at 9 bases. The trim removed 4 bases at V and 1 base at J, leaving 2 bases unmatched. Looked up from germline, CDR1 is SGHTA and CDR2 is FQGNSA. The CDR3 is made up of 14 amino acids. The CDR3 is CASSSGQGSYEQYV. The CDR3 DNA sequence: TGTGCCAGCAGCTCAGGACAGGGGTCCTACGAGCAGTACGTC.

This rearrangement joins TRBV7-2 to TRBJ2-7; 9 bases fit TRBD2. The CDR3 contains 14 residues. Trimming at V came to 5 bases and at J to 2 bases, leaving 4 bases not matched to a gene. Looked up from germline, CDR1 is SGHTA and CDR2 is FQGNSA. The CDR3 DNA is TGTGCCAGCAGCACTATAGCGGGAGCCTACGAGCAGTACTTC. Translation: CASSTIAGAYEQYF.

This CDR3 is CASSEYGNQPQHF. CDR3 nucleotides: TGTGCCAGCAGTGAATACGGGAATCAGCCCCAGCATTTT. J is TRBJ1-5 and V is TRBV2; D not resolved. CDR3 length: 13 amino acids. Germline V lookup: CDR1 SNHLY, CDR2 FYNNEI. Trimming removed 2 bases at V and 4 bases at J, with 6 bases between.

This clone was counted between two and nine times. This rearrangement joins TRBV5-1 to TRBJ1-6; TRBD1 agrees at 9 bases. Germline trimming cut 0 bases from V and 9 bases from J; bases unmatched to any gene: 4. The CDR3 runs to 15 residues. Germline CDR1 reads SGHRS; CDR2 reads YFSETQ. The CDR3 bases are TGCGCCAGCAGCTTGGCCCTGACAGGGGGTTCACCCCTCCACTTT. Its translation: CASSLALTGGSPLHF.

The CDR3 protein is CASSGASPGTISYNEQFF. CDR3 sequence (DNA): TGTGCCAGCAGTGGGGCTAGCCCGGGTACTATCTCCTACAATGAGCAGTTCTTC. The gene calls are TRBV6-1 and TRBJ2-1; tentatively, D is TRBD2 (5 bases). Trimming pared 4 bases from V and 0 bases from J, leaving 19 bases between. Germline loops: CDR1 MNHNS, CDR2 SASEGT. The CDR3 consists of 18 residues.